One sample yielded the 8 T cell receptor beta chains listed below, sequenced in a study of patients and donors after allogeneic stem cell transplantation. Each CDR3 protein is one row after TCRdb ran MiXCR on the RT-PCR reads. This table holds about a million distinct CDR3 sequences, around 17% found once. Sequences were obtained from blood, either unsorted or a sorted T cell fraction (not recorded which). Source of these receptors: a human donor who was either an allogeneic HSCT recipient or a stem cell or donor lymphocyte infusion donor (not recorded which). It is not recorded whose cells these are; they may come from a transplant donor.

V usage is TRBV6-1 and J usage is TRBJ1-2, with 7 bases that match TRBD1. The V segment lost 4 bases and the J segment 3 bases; nucleotides outside the gene matches: 8. This CDR3 contains 15 residues. Germline V gene data show CDR1 as MNHNS and CDR2 as SASEGT. CDR3 nucleotides: TGTGCCAGCAGTGCGCCCCGACAGGGAGACTATGGCTACACCTTC. Translation: CASSAPRQGDYGYTF.

CDR3 in DNA: TGTGCCAGCAGTTCCGGGACTAGGAAAACAGATACGCAGTATTTT. As protein: CASSSGTRKTDTQYF. The chain is built from TRBV6-5 and TRBJ2-3, with 8 positions matching TRBD2. The CDR3 has 15 amino acids. Trimming at V came to 4 bases and at J to 3 bases, leaving 6 bases not matched to a gene. Germline V gene lookup returns CDR1 MNHEY and CDR2 SVGAGI.

This clonotype was seen a few times. J is TRBJ2-7 and V is TRBV20-1; TRBD2 is a possible D gene (6 bases). This CDR3 has 15 residues. The V and J ends lost 0 bases and 3 bases respectively, with 15 bases between them. Germline loops: CDR1 DFQATT, CDR2 SNEGSKA (reference sequence). CDR3 nucleotide sequence: TGCAGTGCTAGAGACCCCGGGACTGAGGTCTACGAGCAGTACTTC. As protein: CSARDPGTEVYEQYF.

This clonotype was seen more than once but under ten times. The V call is TRBV4-2, the J call TRBJ1-1, with a weak D call TRBD1 (5 bases). Germline CDR1 LGHNA, CDR2 YNFKEQ. This CDR3 contains 15 residues. V lost 0 bases to trimming and J lost 1 base, with 9 bases between them. The CDR3 coding sequence is TGTGCCAGCAGCCAAGATGAGGGGTCGAACACTGAAGCTTTCTTT. Translated: CASSQDEGSNTEAFF.

This clonotype was counted a few times. The chain has TRBV10-3 and TRBJ1-5; D is possibly TRBD1 (6 bases). Germline CDR1 and CDR2: ENHRY and SYGVKD. The CDR3 extends over 15 amino acids. Trimming cost V 0 bases and J 7 bases, with 13 bases left between them. The CDR3 DNA reads TGTGCCATCAGTGAGTCGAGGAGGGGGAACCAGCCCCAGCATTTT. It codes for CAISESRRGNQPQHF.

This clonotype was counted at least ten times. This chain joins TRBV7-2 and TRBJ2-2; no reliable D call. The CDR3 is made up of 15 amino acids. Trimming left V 1 base short and J 3 bases short, with 9 bases between. Germline-derived CDR1 and CDR2 are SGHTA and FQGNSA. This CDR3 is CASSLVGLYTGELFF. The CDR3 DNA reads as TGTGCCAGCAGCTTAGTCGGGCTTTACACCGGGGAGCTGTTTTTT.

In this sample, this clonotype turned up a few times. This chain joins TRBV6-2 or TRBV6-3 and TRBJ2-7, with a tentative D call TRBD2 (5 bases). Germline-derived CDR1 and CDR2 are MNHEY and SVGEGT. The CDR3 is 13 residues long. V was trimmed by 6 bases and J by 2 bases, leaving 11 bases between them. CDR3 DNA sequence: TGTGCCAGCAGCGGGGTAGCCCCCTACGAGCAGTACTTC. Translating it yields CASSGVAPYEQYF.

This clonotype occurred a few times. V gene TRBV12-3 or TRBV12-4 combines with J gene TRBJ1-5; possibly TRBD1 for D (6 bases). The CDR3 is 17 residues long. The V gene lost 6 bases and the J gene lost 6 bases, with 24 bases spanning the gap. DNA of the CDR3: TGTGCCAGCAGCTCCCATGGGGTAGGGGGTCGAATTCAGCCCCAGCATTTT. It codes for CASSSHGVGGRIQPQHF.